The clone carrying this T cell receptor beta chain was detected ten times or more. Its antigen is unidentified. CDR1 GTSNPN and CDR2 SVGIG come from the germline V gene (reference sequence). V shed 8 bases and J shed 4 bases, with 14 bases lying between them. The CDR3 has 12 amino acids. This entry belongs to a study of T cells in Graves' hyperthyroidism and ophthalmopathy. Study results and caveats: Ophthalmopathy was identified by the model a median about 6.4 months ahead of onset.

Amplified TCR beta CDR3 regions derived from RNA transcripts. A set of HTBI primers served as the primers for a first-round RT-PCR of the TCR CDR3. TCRdb itself ran the multiplex PCR reads through MiXCR, one entry per CDR3 protein. This table holds hundreds of thousands of distinct CDR3 sequences, 14% to 15% found once. Individuals with ophthalmopathy presented a Clinical Activity Score of at least 3, a NOSPECS grade of at least 4 and a duration under 3 months. What was sequenced was blood. The TCR was taken from a woman aged 40 to 55 with Graves' ophthalmopathy. V is TRBV30 and J is TRBJ2-5; tentative D call: TRBD1 (6 bases). CDR3 nucleotide sequence: TGTGCCAGAGAGACACAGGGAGAGACCCAGTACTTC. It encodes CARETQGETQYF.